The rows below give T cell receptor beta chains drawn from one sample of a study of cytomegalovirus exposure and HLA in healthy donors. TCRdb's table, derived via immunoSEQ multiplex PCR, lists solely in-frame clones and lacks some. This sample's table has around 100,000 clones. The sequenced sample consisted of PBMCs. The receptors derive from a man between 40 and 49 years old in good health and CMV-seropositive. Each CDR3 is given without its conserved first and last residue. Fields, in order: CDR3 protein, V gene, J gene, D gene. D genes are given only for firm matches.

CDR3: ASSYYGHFYEQY
V: TRBV6-5
J: TRBJ2-7
D: NA

CDR3: ASSRGGKETQY
V: TRBV18
J: TRBJ2-5
D: NA

CDR3: AWSVQQVTEAF
V: TRBV30
J: TRBJ1-1
D: NA

CDR3: ASSPLGQRVYGYT
V: TRBV18
J: TRBJ1-2
D: TRBD1

CDR3: ASSERTDYGYT
V: TRBV10-2
J: TRBJ1-2
D: NA

CDR3: ASSQWGEQRNEQF
V: TRBV7-9
J: TRBJ2-1
D: NA

CDR3: ASSSHGIRGEQY
V: TRBV9
J: TRBJ2-7
D: NA

CDR3: ATSILELRGEQY
V: TRBV7-2
J: TRBJ2-7
D: NA

CDR3: ASGLFHRGNGTEAF
V: TRBV12-5
J: TRBJ1-1
D: TRBD1

CDR3: ASSVGGPLGEKLF
V: TRBV6-1
J: TRBJ1-4
D: NA

CDR3: ASSFLAGGNEQY
V: TRBV27
J: TRBJ2-7
D: TRBD2

CDR3: ASGATDTQY
V: TRBV5-1
J: TRBJ2-3
D: NA

CDR3: ASRYTGTGRYEQY
V: TRBV28
J: TRBJ2-7
D: TRBD1

CDR3: ASSLGGLAGQETQY
V: TRBV5-1
J: TRBJ2-5
D: TRBD2

CDR3: ASSPRGGELYEQY
V: TRBV9
J: TRBJ2-7
D: TRBD2

CDR3: ASISTGGTEAF
V: TRBV6-1
J: TRBJ1-1
D: TRBD1

CDR3: ASRITGAGETQY
V: TRBV6-1
J: TRBJ2-5
D: TRBD1

CDR3: ASGQGAGGNQPQH
V: TRBV28
J: TRBJ1-5
D: TRBD1

CDR3: ASSHDRTYEQY
V: TRBV7-9
J: NA
D: NA

CDR3: ASSPWTSGKNIQY
V: TRBV19
J: TRBJ2-4
D: TRBD2

CDR3: ASSIGPGTQY
V: TRBV19
J: TRBJ2-5
D: NA

CDR3: ASSSLTYEQY
V: TRBV5-1
J: TRBJ2-7
D: NA

CDR3: ASSFLIAGGPGYNEQF
V: TRBV28
J: TRBJ2-1
D: TRBD2

CDR3: ASSLDPDYGYT
V: TRBV5-1
J: TRBJ1-2
D: NA

CDR3: ASSLSPLDRAADTQY
V: TRBV27
J: TRBJ2-3
D: TRBD1

CDR3: ASRAGGLGPETQY
V: TRBV2
J: TRBJ2-5
D: NA

CDR3: SLEGLGNEQF
V: TRBV29-1
J: TRBJ2-1
D: NA

CDR3: ASSLGTGGNSPLH
V: TRBV18
J: TRBJ1-6
D: TRBD1

CDR3: ASSIVGTGGPKNIQY
V: TRBV19
J: TRBJ2-4
D: TRBD1

CDR3: ASSSEQGTNQPQH
V: TRBV7-9
J: TRBJ1-5
D: TRBD1

CDR3: ASSPGGVVTDTQY
V: TRBV28
J: TRBJ2-3
D: TRBD2

CDR3: ASSFSGTSVYNEQF
V: TRBV11-3
J: TRBJ2-1
D: TRBD2

CDR3: ASSQMTGLLLNGYT
V: TRBV4-2
J: TRBJ1-2
D: TRBD1

CDR3: ASSPRAFMNTEAF
V: TRBV28
J: TRBJ1-1
D: NA

CDR3: SVLPGQGITDTQY
V: TRBV29-1
J: TRBJ2-3
D: TRBD1

CDR3: ASSTRTSGNNEQF
V: TRBV7-2
J: TRBJ2-1
D: TRBD2

CDR3: ASSLAPGSPEAF
V: TRBV5-6
J: TRBJ1-1
D: NA

CDR3: AKLRGTSFEKLF
V: TRBV28
J: TRBJ1-4
D: NA

CDR3: ASRPKQGDSTNTGELF
V: TRBV28
J: TRBJ2-2
D: TRBD1

CDR3: ASSRNRGLESPLH
V: TRBV4-2
J: TRBJ1-6
D: TRBD1

CDR3: ASSLGTGRGANVLT
V: TRBV5-4
J: TRBJ2-6
D: NA

CDR3: ASSISGRGNYEQY
V: TRBV19
J: TRBJ2-7
D: TRBD2

CDR3: ASSYSVASSYNEQF
V: TRBV6-5
J: TRBJ2-1
D: NA

CDR3: ASSLTRAEQY
V: TRBV7-2
J: TRBJ2-7
D: NA

CDR3: ASSPGDRALRRAEAF
V: TRBV19
J: TRBJ1-1
D: TRBD1

CDR3: ASSQSSSGGNEQF
V: TRBV4-1
J: TRBJ2-1
D: TRBD2

CDR3: ASSYAGTGHQPQH
V: TRBV6-5
J: TRBJ1-5
D: TRBD1

CDR3: ASFMTFNEQF
V: TRBV7-2
J: TRBJ2-1
D: NA

CDR3: ASSAAGTLGEQY
V: TRBV10-1
J: TRBJ2-7
D: NA

CDR3: ASSSFSSYNEQF
V: TRBV6-5
J: TRBJ2-1
D: NA

CDR3: ASSSSLTDGEQY
V: TRBV7-9
J: TRBJ2-7
D: NA

CDR3: ASSLFRDRGIQPQH
V: TRBV28
J: TRBJ1-5
D: TRBD1

CDR3: ASSLQDSNQPQH
V: TRBV28
J: TRBJ1-5
D: NA

CDR3: ASSSDRGAHDEQY
V: TRBV7-8
J: TRBJ2-7
D: TRBD1

CDR3: ASSIGQNTEAF
V: TRBV6-5
J: TRBJ1-1
D: NA

CDR3: ASSLTGDSNQPQH
V: TRBV11-1
J: TRBJ1-5
D: TRBD1

CDR3: ASSAWTGANYGYT
V: TRBV27
J: TRBJ1-2
D: TRBD1

CDR3: ASSLTEVPSYEQY
V: TRBV11-2
J: TRBJ2-7
D: NA

CDR3: ASSESGGLYEQY
V: TRBV10-2
J: TRBJ2-7
D: TRBD2